The 19 T cell receptor beta chains in this list originate from one sample, sequenced in a study of T-cell memory formation after mild COVID-19. TCRdb called the 5' RACE reads again in MiXCR, with one record for every CDR3 protein. The sample records 550,000 to 700,000 distinct CDR3 sequences, about a sixth being singletons. The sample comprised PBMCs or a T cell subset sorted from them (not recorded which). These receptors all stem from an adult woman who had mild COVID-19 (a few samples of this study predate the infection). Cell type and time point are not known.

This clonotype was counted a single time. This rearrangement joins TRBV6-2 or TRBV6-3 to TRBJ1-6; unclear D gene. V lost 6 bases to trimming and J lost 9 bases, with 6 bases between them. Germline lookup yields CDR1 MNHEY and CDR2 SVGEGT. This CDR3 has 11 residues. CDR3 amino acids: CASRTGSPLHF. The CDR3 DNA is TGTGCCAGCAGAACCGGTTCACCCCTCCACTTT.

This clonotype was detected only a few times. This rearrangement joins TRBV6-5 to TRBJ2-7, with 12 bases aligning to TRBD2. This CDR3 has 21 residues. In germline, CDR1 is MNHEY, CDR2 SVGAGI. The V and J ends lost 4 bases and 0 bases, in that order; junction bases with no gene match: 19. The CDR3 DNA reads TGTGCCAGCAGTTTATCCCGCAGGGGGAGAGGGACTAGCGGGTCCTCCTACGAGCAGTACTTC. Translated, it gives CASSLSRRGRGTSGSSYEQYF.

The table lists this clonotype with a few counts. V gene TRBV7-8 combines with J gene TRBJ2-1, with 16 bases matching TRBD2. The CDR3 loop spans 23 amino acids. CDR1 and CDR2 from the germline V gene are SGHVS and FQNEAQ. The V and J ends lost 2 bases and 7 bases, in that order; junction bases with no gene match: 23. The DNA of the CDR3 is TGTGCCAGCAGCTTATATCCCCTCTCACCGGGACTAGCGGGAGGGTTAGTTGGGAATGAGCAGTTCTTC. Protein product: CASSLYPLSPGLAGGLVGNEQFF.

The V gene is TRBV6-1, the J gene TRBJ1-5, with D possibly being TRBD1 (5 bases). CDR1 and CDR2 (germline): MNHNS, SASEGT. Trimming took off 6 bases at V and 1 base at J, with 16 bases between the two ends. This CDR3 is 16 amino acids long. CDR3 bases: TGTGCCAGCAGGAAGACAGCCGTATTAAGCAATCAGCCCCAGCATTTT. Its protein product is CASRKTAVLSNQPQHF.

This clonotype was counted only a few times. V gene TRBV4-2 combines with J gene TRBJ2-2; D tentatively fits TRBD1 or TRBD2 (6 bases each). Between the trimmed V and J ends, which lost 4 bases and 1 base, there was a span of 22 bases. Germline CDR1 is LGHNA and CDR2 is YNFKEQ. The CDR3 loop spans 19 amino acids. CDR3 amino acids: CASSPEGGTGAWNTGELFF. CDR3 sequence (DNA): TGTGCCAGCAGCCCCGAAGGGGGAACGGGGGCATGGAACACCGGGGAGCTGTTTTTT.

This clonotype was counted at least ten times. The genes are TRBV6-2 or TRBV6-3 and TRBJ2-7, with D unresolved. Germline V lookup: CDR1 MNHEY, CDR2 SVGEGT. The CDR3 runs 12 residues. Trimming shortened V by 2 bases and J by 4 bases, and 6 bases separated the two germline ends. The CDR3 sequence: CASSYGPYEQYF. CDR3 DNA sequence: TGTGCCAGCAGTTACGGCCCGTACGAGCAGTACTTC.

The CDR3 DNA follows: TGTGCCAGCAGTGCAGGGGACCCCCTCCACTTT. Its protein product is CASSAGDPLHF. This chain uses TRBV25-1 with TRBJ1-6, with D maybe TRBD1 (6 bases). The CDR3 runs 11 residues. Trimming took off 4 bases at V and 13 bases at J, with 8 bases between the two ends. In germline, CDR1 is MGHDK, CDR2 SYGVNS.

The chain uses TRBV6-2 or TRBV6-3 and TRBJ2-1; D may match TRBD1 or TRBD2 (5 bases each). V dropped 2 bases and J dropped 3 bases, with 14 bases sitting between them. Germline CDR1 MNHEY, CDR2 SVGEGT. The CDR3 consists of 16 residues. DNA of the CDR3: TGTGCCAGCAGTTACGCTAGCCAGGGTCTCTACAATGAGCAGTTCTTC. Translation gives CASSYASQGLYNEQFF.

DNA for the CDR3: TGCGCCAGCAGCTTGGCAGGGGATGACACTGAAGCTTTCTTT. Translating it yields CASSLAGDDTEAFF. The V call is TRBV5-1, the J call TRBJ1-1; D possibly corresponds to TRBD1 (6 bases). The germline V gene has CDR1 SGHRS and CDR2 YFSETQ. Trimming removed 0 bases at V and 3 bases at J, with 9 bases between. The CDR3 has 14 amino acids. The complete variable domain, with remaining parts taken from reference TRBV5-1 and TRBJ1-1, reads KAGVTQTPRYLIKTRGQQVTLSCSPISGHRSVSWYQQTPGQGLQFLFEYFSETQRNKGNFPGRFSGRQFSNSRSEMNVSTLELGDSALYLCASSLAGDDTEAFFGQGTRLTVV.

The chain couples TRBV24-1 to TRBJ2-3; D gene unclear. The CDR3 has 12 amino acids. Germline CDR1 and CDR2: KGHDR and SFDVKD. The V end lost 7 bases, the J end lost 0 bases, and 4 bases lay between the germline ends. The CDR3 DNA reads as TGTGCCACCAGGGGTAGCACAGATACGCAGTATTTT. Residues: CATRGSTDTQYF.

This clonotype was seen repeatedly, ten times or more. V and J are TRBV12-3 or TRBV12-4 and TRBJ1-1; D is unclear. Trimming shortened V by 7 bases and J by 1 base, and 4 bases separated the two germline ends. The CDR3 consists of 11 residues. The CDR3 coding sequence is TGTGCCAGCATCCAGAACACTGAAGCTTTCTTT. As protein: CASIQNTEAFF.

A few counts support this clonotype. The chain combines TRBV7-3 with TRBJ1-1; no clear D. Germline V gene data show CDR1 as SGHTA and CDR2 as FQGTGA. V was cut by 3 bases and J by 3 bases, with 14 bases left in between. The CDR3 covers 15 residues. The CDR3 coding sequence is TGTGCCAGCAGCTTGGGGTCCGACCGCTACACTGAAGCTTTCTTT. Translated, it gives CASSLGSDRYTEAFF.

The chain combines TRBV5-4 with TRBJ1-1; D is possibly TRBD1 (5 bases). Germline V gives CDR1 SGHNT, CDR2 YYREEE (reference sequence). This CDR3 is 15 amino acids long. V lost 4 bases to trimming and J lost 1 base, with 14 bases between them. Here the CDR3 DNA reads TGTGCCAGCAGCGGCACGGCGGACAAGAACACTGAAGCTTTCTTT. Its translation: CASSGTADKNTEAFF.

The chain employs TRBV6-2 or TRBV6-3 and TRBJ2-7, with 10 bases lining up with TRBD2. V was pared by 6 bases and J by 4 bases, with 9 bases of the junction left unmatched. CDR3 length equals 15 residues. Germline CDR1 is MNHEY and CDR2 is SVGEGT. For the CDR3, the DNA is TGTGCCAGCAGAGGAACCCTAGCGGGAGCTTACGAGCAGTACTTC. Residues: CASRGTLAGAYEQYF.

This clonotype has more than one count but fewer than ten. The chain links TRBV7-2 to TRBJ2-4, with D possibly TRBD2 on 5 matching bases. Looked up from germline, CDR1 is SGHTA and CDR2 is FQGNSA. The CDR3 is 14 residues long. Trimming removed 1 base at V and 7 bases at J, with 11 bases between. CDR3 nucleotide sequence: TGTGCCAGCAGCTTAGGAGGAGGTGTCAACATTCAGTACTTC. This encodes CASSLGGGVNIQYF.

This clonotype was counted between two and nine times. This chain connects TRBV6-6 to TRBJ2-5; TRBD1 agrees at 9 bases. The length of the CDR3 is 16 residues. Germline V gene data show CDR1 as MNHNY and CDR2 as SVGAGI (reference sequence). The ends lost 5 bases at V and 2 bases at J; junction bases unmatched: 9. The CDR3 DNA reads as TGTGCCAGCAGTCTGTCGGACAGGGGAGATCAAGAGACCCAGTACTTC. This encodes CASSLSDRGDQETQYF.

In this sample, this clonotype turned up a few times. This chain joins TRBV5-1 and TRBJ1-4; possibly TRBD1 for D (5 bases). V shed 1 base and J shed 3 bases, with 10 bases lying between them. The length of the CDR3 is 15 residues. Germline V gene data show CDR1 as SGHRS and CDR2 as YFSETQ. DNA of the CDR3: TGCGCCAGCAGCTTGACAGCGGGGGCTAATGAAAAACTGTTTTTT. Amino acids: CASSLTAGANEKLFF. Full variable domain (remainder filled in from reference TRBV5-1 and TRBJ1-4): KAGVTQTPRYLIKTRGQQVTLSCSPISGHRSVSWYQQTPGQGLQFLFEYFSETQRNKGNFPGRFSGRQFSNSRSEMNVSTLELGDSALYLCASSLTAGANEKLFFGSGTQLSVL.

The chain combines TRBV29-1 with TRBJ2-7; D is possibly TRBD1 (5 bases). This CDR3 is built from 13 residues. Trimming cost V 2 bases and J 2 bases, with 10 bases left between them. Germline V gene sequence: CDR1 SQVTM, CDR2 ANQGSEA. This chain's CDR3 is CSVEIDRTYEQYF. The CDR3 coding sequence is TGCAGCGTTGAAATTGACAGAACCTACGAGCAGTACTTC.

This rearrangement joins TRBV7-9 to TRBJ2-3; maybe TRBD2 (5 bases). There are 14 residues in the CDR3. With 7 bases removed from V and 1 base from J, the gap between germline ends came to 12 bases. Germline V gives CDR1 SEHNR, CDR2 FQNEAQ (reference sequence). The CDR3 spells CASNEGVRTDTQYF. In DNA, the CDR3 is TGTGCCAGCAACGAGGGAGTCCGCACAGATACGCAGTATTTT. The full variable domain, completed using reference TRBV7-9 and TRBJ2-3, is DTGVSQNPRHKITKRGQNVTFRCDPISEHNRLYWYRQTLGQGPEFLTYFQNEAQLEKSRLLSDRFSAERPKGSFSTLEIQRTEQGDSAMYLCASNEGVRTDTQYFGPGTRLTVL.